These 2 T cell receptor beta chains share one sample of origin, sequenced in a study of blood T cell repertoires in COVID-19. Some clones are missing from TCRdb's copy, which holds only in-frame ones; the method was immunoSEQ multiplex PCR. This sample yields roughly 230,000 clones, of which approximately 81% are seen a single time; around 1% belongs to the top ten. The source material was peripheral blood. Receptors originate from a middle-aged man with acute or convalescent COVID-19.

This clone was observed a single time. CDR3 in amino acids: CASSPYRGQNTGELFF. The CDR3 region has the DNA TGTGCCAGCTCACCTTACAGGGGCCAGAACACCGGGGAGCTGTTTTTT. The V and J genes are TRBV18 and TRBJ2-2; the match to TRBD1 covers 7 bases. The J segment lost 1 base and the V segment lost 3 bases, leaving 5 bases of the junction unmatched. Germline V lookup: CDR1 KGHSH, CDR2 LQKENI. This CDR3 region has 16 residues.

The chain joins TRBV5-1 to TRBJ2-3, with D possibly TRBD2 on 5 matching bases. Germline loops: CDR1 SGHRS, CDR2 YFSETQ. This CDR3 spans 15 amino acids. Trimming pared 3 bases from V and 2 bases from J, leaving 13 bases between. The CDR3 is CASSYGLSNTDTQYF. CDR3 DNA sequence: TGCGCCAGCAGCTACGGACTGTCGAACACAGATACGCAGTATTTT.